Below are 15 T cell receptor beta chains sequenced from a single sample in a study of T cell repertoires in cytomegalovirus infection. TCRdb reprocessed the reads with MiXCR, giving one entry per CDR3 protein. The sample carries around 180,000 distinct CDR3 sequences, 28% recorded once. Sample: PBMCs. All receptors derive from a human donor in good health (CMV status not recorded). Some clones in this sample may be carry-over from other donors' samples.

The chain couples TRBV6-5 to TRBJ1-2, with D maybe TRBD1 (5 bases). Germline V CDR1 and CDR2: MNHEY, SVGAGI. Trimming shortened V by 6 bases and J by 0 bases, and 17 bases separated the two germline ends. This CDR3 has 16 amino acids. The CDR3 loop is CASSRYGQGSNYGYTF. DNA for the CDR3: TGTGCCAGCAGCCGATATGGGCAGGGATCTAACTATGGCTACACCTTC.

This clonotype was seen repeatedly, ten times or more. DNA of the CDR3: TGTGCCAGCAGCTTAATTATGGCCGCCGCGGGCTACACCTTC. Amino acid sequence: CASSLIMAAAGYTF. The chain joins TRBV7-2 to TRBJ1-2; D remains ambiguous. V dropped 2 bases and J dropped 8 bases, with 15 bases sitting between them. This CDR3 is built from 14 residues. CDR1 and CDR2 (germline): SGHTA, FQGNSA.

This clonotype appeared a single time. The chain has TRBV14 and TRBJ2-5; D ambiguous. Germline CDR1 and CDR2: SGHDN and FVKESK. The CDR3 spans 13 residues. V was cut by 1 base and J by 1 base, with 4 bases left in between. The CDR3 DNA reads as TGTGCCAGCAGCCAAGGACTCCAAGAGACCCAGTACTTC. As protein: CASSQGLQETQYF.

This clonotype was counted a few times. V usage is TRBV7-8 and J usage is TRBJ1-2; 7 bases map to TRBD1. V lost 0 bases to trimming and J lost 5 bases; unmatched junction nucleotides: 6. CDR1 is SGHVS, CDR2 FQNEAQ, per germline. This CDR3 comprises 15 residues. The CDR3 DNA is TGTGCCAGCAGCTTAGCAGGTGACAGGGTATATGGCTACACCTTC. This gives the protein CASSLAGDRVYGYTF.

This clonotype appeared a few times. The chain joins TRBV7-2 to TRBJ2-1, with D maybe TRBD2 (5 bases). This CDR3 has 14 residues. Germline V gives CDR1 SGHTA, CDR2 FQGNSA. Trimming pared 8 bases from V and 1 base from J, leaving 12 bases between. The CDR3 sequence: CASGETVSYNEQFF. The CDR3 DNA reads TGTGCCAGCGGGGAGACCGTTTCCTACAATGAGCAGTTCTTC.

The rearrangement uses TRBV25-1 and TRBJ1-2; 8 bases agree with TRBD1. Germline values: CDR1 MGHDK, CDR2 SYGVNS. V lost 2 bases, J lost 5 bases, and 7 bases stayed unmatched. The CDR3 is 15 residues long. The CDR3 nucleotides are TGTGCCAGCAGTGAAACAGGGGGGGACCCTTATGGCTACACCTTC. It is translated as CASSETGGDPYGYTF.

This clonotype was found a few times. The chain couples TRBV12-3 or TRBV12-4 to TRBJ1-1; possibly TRBD1 for D (5 bases). V lost 6 bases and J 4 bases, leaving 18 bases between the germline ends. This CDR3 has 15 residues. The CDR3 bases are TGTGCCAGCAGCGGGGGGGGGGAGGGTGGCACTGAAGCTTTCTTT. Encoded protein: CASSGGGEGGTEAFF.

The V call is TRBV7-9, the J call TRBJ1-2; D might be TRBD1 (6 bases). Germline CDR1 is SEHNR and CDR2 is FQNEAQ (reference sequence). The germline V and J ends were trimmed by 5 bases and 8 bases, with 15 bases remaining between them. The CDR3 runs 13 residues. The CDR3 is CASSLLSGDGYTF. CDR3 DNA: TGTGCCAGCAGCCTACTATCAGGGGACGGCTACACCTTC.

The rearrangement links TRBV6-2 or TRBV6-3 to TRBJ2-5; D is perhaps TRBD1 (6 bases). Deletions cut 4 bases from V and 5 bases from J, with 11 bases between. The CDR3 spans 13 residues. Germline values: CDR1 MNHEY, CDR2 SVGEGT. CDR3: CASSSGVGETQYF. The CDR3 region has the DNA TGTGCCAGCAGTTCAGGGGTGGGGGAGACCCAGTACTTC.

The rearrangement links TRBV19 to TRBJ2-1; D ambiguous. The CDR3 loop spans 13 amino acids. V was trimmed by 5 bases and J by 15 bases, leaving 20 bases between them. The germline CDR1 and CDR2 sequences are LNHDA and SQIVND (reference sequence). The CDR3 protein is CASSDSALLPAFF. The CDR3 DNA reads as TGTGCCAGTAGTGACTCCGCCCTCCTCCCGGCGTTCTTC.

The chain links TRBV7-3 to TRBJ1-5; D is unresolved. With 2 bases removed from V and 0 bases from J, the gap between germline ends came to 17 bases. Germline CDR1 is SGHTA and CDR2 is FQGTGA. The CDR3 has 18 amino acids. Here the CDR3 reads CASSLGRPAGYSNQPQHF. The CDR3 DNA is TGTGCCAGCAGCTTAGGCAGGCCGGCGGGATATAGCAATCAGCCCCAGCATTTT.

The chain employs TRBV7-2 and TRBJ1-5; D ambiguous. This CDR3 has 13 amino acids. The V end lost 6 bases, the J end lost 9 bases, and 15 bases lay between the germline ends. Germline values: CDR1 SGHTA, CDR2 FQGNSA. The CDR3 region has the DNA TGTGCCAGCAGTCCTCAAACCCCGGGGCCCCAGCATTTT. It is translated as CASSPQTPGPQHF.

This clonotype was recorded many times. This CDR3 reads CASSLTRQGRTEAFF. DNA for the CDR3: TGTGCCAGCAGCTTAACGAGACAGGGTCGGACTGAAGCTTTCTTT. J is TRBJ1-1 and V is TRBV7-3; 7 bases agree with TRBD1. The length of the CDR3 is 15 residues. V lost 0 bases to trimming and J lost 5 bases; unmatched junction nucleotides: 6. CDR1 and CDR2 from the germline V gene are SGHTA and FQGTGA.

The chain carries TRBV6-5 and TRBJ1-2; D is perhaps TRBD1 (5 bases). The CDR3 is 14 amino acids. CDR1 and CDR2 (germline): MNHEY, SVGAGI. With 5 bases removed from V and 4 bases from J, the gap between germline ends came to 14 bases. This CDR3 is CASSETTALYGYTF. CDR3 coding DNA: TGTGCCAGCAGTGAGACGACAGCACTCTATGGCTACACCTTC.

The chain combines TRBV6-2 or TRBV6-3 with TRBJ1-1, with D perhaps TRBD1 (5 bases). Trimming took 4 bases from V and 4 from J, leaving 13 bases between them. This CDR3 region has 14 residues. Germline CDR1 is MNHEY and CDR2 is SVGEGT. The CDR3 coding sequence is TGTGCCAGCAGTTCGTCCAGGGTGAGCACTGAAGCTTTCTTT. Amino acid sequence: CASSSSRVSTEAFF.